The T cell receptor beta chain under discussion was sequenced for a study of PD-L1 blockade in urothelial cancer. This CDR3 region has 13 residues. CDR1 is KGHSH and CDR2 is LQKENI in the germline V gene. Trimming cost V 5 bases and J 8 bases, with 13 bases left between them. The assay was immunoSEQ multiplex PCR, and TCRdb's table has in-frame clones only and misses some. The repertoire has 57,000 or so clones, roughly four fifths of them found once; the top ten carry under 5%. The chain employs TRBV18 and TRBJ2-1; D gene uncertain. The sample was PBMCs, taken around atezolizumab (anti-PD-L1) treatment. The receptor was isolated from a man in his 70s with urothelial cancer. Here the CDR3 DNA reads TGTGCCAGCTCATTTGTACCTACGGATGAGCAGTTCTTC. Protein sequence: CASSFVPTDEQFF.